This section outlines one T cell receptor (beta chain) sequence together with its context. The target antigen is unknown. The data were obtained in a study of blood T cells in healthy people across ages. Findings and limits, study-wide: It was the long-lived donors that had more naive CD4+ cells and higher diversity than aged donors.

A second PCR of 7 to 11 cycles used a sample-barcoded 5' primer and a J-beta primer mix. TCRdb re-called the 5' RACE reads through MiXCR, storing one row per CDR3 protein. The sample holds approximately 670,000 distinct CDR3 sequences, 40% to 50% seen once. The germline gives CDR1 SGDLS, CDR2 YYNGEE. Trimming at V came to 0 bases and at J to 11 bases, leaving 16 bases not matched to a gene. CDR3 length: 17 residues. Sequenced: blood. The TCR comes from an elderly man in good health. V usage is TRBV9 and J usage is TRBJ2-5; 10 nucleotides line up with TRBD2. The CDR3 coding sequence is TGTGCCAGCAGCGTAGACCCAACTAGCGGGATTTTGCATGAGCAGTACTTC. This translates into CASSVDPTSGILHEQYF. The complete variable domain, with remaining parts taken from reference TRBV9 and TRBJ2-5, reads DSGVTQTPKHLITATGQRVTLRCSPRSGDLSVYWYQQSLDQGLQFLIQYYNGEERAKGNILERFSAQQFPDLHSELNLSSLELGDSALYFCASSVDPTSGILHEQYFGPGTRLLVL.